The 27 T cell receptor beta chains given below trace back to one sample, sequenced in a study of T cell responses to AZD1222 COVID-19 vaccine. Clones were sequenced by immunoSEQ multiplex PCR, and TCRdb holds only the in-frame ones, with some missing. The table includes roughly 150,000 clones, approximately 90% detected once. Sequenced here: peripheral blood, sampled on day 0 of AZD1222 vaccination. Every receptor here comes from an adult in good health.

V is TRBV19 and J is TRBJ2-1, with D possibly called TRBD1 or TRBD2 (5 bases each). Trimming cost V 6 bases and J 6 bases, with 9 bases left between them. The germline V gene has CDR1 LNHDA and CDR2 SQIVND (reference sequence). CDR3 size: 12 residues. The chain's CDR3 is CASRGTFNEQFF. Here the CDR3 DNA reads TGTGCCAGTAGGGGGACCTTCAATGAGCAGTTCTTC.

The J gene is TRBJ2-7, the V gene TRBV5-6; either TRBD1 or TRBD2 may fit D (5 bases each). V was pared by 5 bases and J by 3 bases, with 21 bases between. Germline CDR1 SGHDT, CDR2 YYEEEE. The CDR3 covers 16 residues. CDR3 amino acids: CASSYSGTTQIYEQYF. Written as DNA, the CDR3 is TGTGCCAGCAGTTACTCCGGGACCACACAAATCTACGAGCAGTACTTC.

The chain links TRBV6-1 to TRBJ2-1, with D tentatively TRBD1 (6 bases). Trimming stripped 2 bases from V and 8 bases from J, with 10 bases between. The germline gives CDR1 MNHNS, CDR2 SASEGT. This CDR3 contains 13 residues. The CDR3 loop reads CASSEHRVYEQFF. DNA for the CDR3: TGTGCCAGCAGTGAACACAGGGTCTATGAGCAGTTCTTC.

The chain carries TRBV4-1 and TRBJ1-6; 8 positions agree with TRBD1. The J segment lost 6 bases and the V segment lost 1 base, leaving 2 bases of the junction unmatched. The length of the CDR3 is 15 residues. The germline gives CDR1 MGHRA, CDR2 YSYEKL. In DNA form, the CDR3 reads TGCGCCAGCAGCCAAGGAACAGGGGGTAATTCACCCCTCCACTTT. Protein: CASSQGTGGNSPLHF.

The chain recombines TRBV28 with TRBJ2-2; tentatively, D is TRBD2 (5 bases). Trimming stripped 2 bases from V and 3 bases from J, with 10 bases between. Germline CDR1 and CDR2: MDHEN and SYDVKM. This CDR3 is built from 15 residues. CDR3 amino acids: CASSLIGVDTGELFF. CDR3 nucleotide sequence: TGTGCCAGCAGTTTAATCGGGGTTGACACCGGGGAGCTGTTTTTT.

V and J are TRBV27 and TRBJ1-3; D not resolved. From germline, CDR1 is MNHEY and CDR2 SMNVEV (reference sequence). Trimming removed 8 bases at V and 0 bases at J, with 17 bases between. CDR3 length equals 16 residues. CDR3 in DNA: TGTGCCAGCCGGCAACGAGAGATCGTCTCTGGAAACACCATATATTTT. Translation: CASRQREIVSGNTIYF.

The chain joins TRBV28 to TRBJ2-5; 10 bases match TRBD1. The germline gives CDR1 MDHEN, CDR2 SYDVKM. J gave up 3 bases and V 6 bases, and 10 bases lay outside the gene matches. The CDR3 is made up of 16 amino acids. In nucleotides, the CDR3 is TGTGCCAGCAGCGGAAGCGGGACAGGGGCGAAAGAGACCCAGTACTTC. Translated, it gives CASSGSGTGAKETQYF.

This rearrangement joins TRBV7-8 to TRBJ1-2; perhaps TRBD1 as D (6 bases). Trimming pared 5 bases from V and 8 bases from J, leaving 24 bases between. Germline lookup yields CDR1 SGHVS and CDR2 FQNEAQ. This CDR3 spans 16 amino acids. The CDR3 region is CASSPSGTLPGAGYTF. The CDR3 region has the DNA TGTGCCAGCAGCCCTTCCGGGACACTGCCAGGAGCGGGCTACACCTTC.

The genes are TRBV7-2 and TRBJ1-4, with D hard to call. Germline V gene sequence: CDR1 SGHTA, CDR2 FQGNSA. This CDR3 region has 13 residues. V lost 3 bases and J 7 bases, leaving 9 bases between the germline ends. This chain's CDR3 is CASSFTSGEKLFF. CDR3 coding DNA: TGTGCCAGCAGCTTTACGAGTGGTGAAAAACTGTTTTTT.

This clone was detected only once. The gene calls are TRBV29-1 and TRBJ1-5, with D perhaps TRBD1 (6 bases). CDR3 size: 13 residues. V lost 6 bases to trimming and J lost 4 bases, with 13 bases between them. Germline CDR1 and CDR2: SQVTM and ANQGSEA. CDR3 loop: CSVLTGFNQPQHF. CDR3 nucleotide sequence: TGCAGCGTCCTAACAGGGTTTAATCAGCCCCAGCATTTT.

This rearrangement joins TRBV28 to TRBJ1-2; tentative D call: TRBD1 (5 bases). From germline, CDR1 is MDHEN and CDR2 SYDVKM. This CDR3 comprises 15 residues. Trimming took 4 bases from V and 3 from J, leaving 15 bases between them. The CDR3 loop reads CASSYPGRGHYGYTF. The CDR3 DNA reads TGTGCCAGCAGTTACCCCGGAAGGGGACACTATGGCTACACCTTC.

The rearrangement links TRBV2 to TRBJ2-7, with a possible D match to TRBD1 (5 bases). There are 13 residues in the CDR3. V was pared by 2 bases and J by 12 bases, with 17 bases between. Per germline, CDR1 SNHLY and CDR2 FYNNEI. CDR3 loop: CASSELTGHVGYF. The CDR3 DNA reads TGTGCCAGCAGTGAACTTACTGGACACGTTGGGTACTTC.

The J gene is TRBJ2-5, the V gene TRBV3-1 (or the pseudogene TRBV3-2), with D hard to call. V lost 0 bases to trimming and J lost 5 bases, with 10 bases between them. Germline loops: CDR1 LGHDT, CDR2 YNNKEL (reference sequence). CDR3 length: 14 amino acids. CDR3 sequence: CASSQDLGVETQYF. The CDR3, as DNA: TGTGCCAGCAGCCAAGATCTGGGTGTGGAGACCCAGTACTTC.

The V and J genes are TRBV7-9 and TRBJ1-5, with no clear D. The CDR3 runs to 14 residues. V was cut by 5 bases and J by 5 bases, with 13 bases left in between. CDR1 SEHNR and CDR2 FQNEAQ come from the germline V gene (reference sequence). CDR3 amino acids: CASSPYRRDQPQHF. The CDR3, as DNA: TGTGCCAGCAGCCCTTATCGGAGGGATCAGCCCCAGCATTTT.

This clone appeared a few times. The chain links TRBV7-3 to TRBJ2-6; no clear D. The CDR3 has 12 residues. V was clipped by 4 bases and J by 12 bases, with 10 bases between them. CDR1 is SGHTA and CDR2 is FQGTGA in the germline V gene. The CDR3: CASSSPPGVLTF. CDR3 sequence (DNA): TGTGCCAGCAGCTCCCCTCCGGGCGTCCTGACTTTC. The complete variable domain, with remaining parts taken from reference TRBV7-3 and TRBJ2-6, reads GAGVSQTPSNKVTEKGKYVELRCDPISGHTALYWYRQSLGQGPEFLIYFQGTGAADDSGLPNDRFFAVRPEGSVSTLKIQRTERGDSAVYLCASSSPPGVLTFGAGSRLTVL.

The chain uses TRBV28 and TRBJ2-7; tentative D call: TRBD1 (6 bases). The V and J ends lost 4 bases and 5 bases respectively, with 21 bases between them. Per germline, CDR1 MDHEN and CDR2 SYDVKM. This CDR3 is built from 16 residues. Here the CDR3 reads CASSSPAPGHKNEQYF. The CDR3 coding sequence is TGTGCCAGCAGTTCCCCCGCTCCGGGACATAAGAACGAGCAGTACTTC. The entire variable domain, with the rest obtained from reference TRBV28 and TRBJ2-7, is as follows: DVKVTQSSRYLVKRTGEKVFLECVQDMDHENMFWYRQDPGLGLRLIYFSYDVKMKEKGDIPEGYSVSREKKERFSLILESASTNQTSMYLCASSSPAPGHKNEQYFGPGTRLTVT.

This chain uses TRBV18 with TRBJ1-2; a possible D gene is TRBD1 (5 bases). Germline V gene lookup returns CDR1 KGHSH and CDR2 LQKENI. The length of the CDR3 is 15 residues. Trimming left V 4 bases short and J 4 bases short, with 16 bases between. CDR3 nucleotide sequence: TGTGCCAGCTCACGTGGGGAGTACAGGAGCTATGGCTACACCTTC. It encodes CASSRGEYRSYGYTF.

Only one count was recorded for this clone. The rearrangement joins TRBV6-1 to TRBJ1-2, with 10 bases aligning to TRBD1. The CDR3 extends over 15 amino acids. Trimming cost V 2 bases and J 2 bases; bases outside gene matches: 2. In germline, CDR1 is MNHNS, CDR2 SASEGT. The CDR3 DNA is TGTGCCAGCAGTGAAAGGGGACAGGGGAACTATGGCTACACCTTC. The encoded protein is CASSERGQGNYGYTF.

This chain joins TRBV29-1 and TRBJ2-1, with 13 bases identical to TRBD2. Per the germline V gene, CDR1 is SQVTM and CDR2 is ANQGSEA. J lost 9 bases, V lost 4 bases, and 12 bases had no gene match. CDR3 length: 16 residues. The CDR3 region has the DNA TGCAGCGTTGTACCGATGGGACTAGCGGGAACCCTTGAGCAGTTCTTC. Translated: CSVVPMGLAGTLEQFF.

The V gene is TRBV19, the J gene TRBJ1-5, with 7 positions matching TRBD1. CDR1 LNHDA and CDR2 SQIVND come from the germline V gene (reference sequence). V was clipped by 5 bases and J by 8 bases; unmatched bases: 3. This CDR3 is 12 amino acids long. The CDR3: CASSLQGKPQHF. Written as DNA, the CDR3 is TGTGCCAGTAGTCTACAGGGGAAGCCCCAGCATTTT.

Remarks on this clone: The conserved closing phenylalanine or tryptophan is absent in this CDR3, likely reflecting a read error. Because the CDR3's place on the DNA is in doubt, the DNA is left out and the CDR3 is given as listed by TCRdb. The chain links TRBV2 to TRBJ1-2; TRBD1 is taken as the D call from the table, unchecked against the DNA. The germline V gene has CDR1 SNHLY and CDR2 FYNNEI. From its first to its last residue, the CDR3 has 13 amino acids. This CDR3 reads CASSYISTERVSV.

The rearrangement links TRBV28 to TRBJ2-7; TRBD2 is a possible D gene (7 bases). The V gene lost 3 bases and the J gene lost 2 bases, with 11 bases spanning the gap. CDR1 is MDHEN, CDR2 SYDVKM, per germline. The CDR3 length is 14 residues. CDR3 sequence: CASSLRGPTYEQYF. Here the CDR3 DNA reads TGTGCCAGCAGTTTGCGGGGGCCCACCTACGAGCAGTACTTC.

This chain connects TRBV5-1 to TRBJ1-1; D is possibly TRBD1 (6 bases). Per germline, CDR1 SGHRS and CDR2 YFSETQ. CDR3 length: 13 residues. The V gene lost 4 bases and the J gene lost 3 bases, with 10 bases spanning the gap. CDR3 loop: CASSQQGHTEAFF. The CDR3 DNA follows: TGCGCCAGCAGCCAACAGGGACACACTGAAGCTTTCTTT.

The chain combines TRBV3-1 (or the pseudogene TRBV3-2) with TRBJ2-5, with 15 bases matching TRBD2. The germline V gene has CDR1 LGHDT and CDR2 YNNKEL (reference sequence). This CDR3 is 18 amino acids long. The V gene end was trimmed by 0 bases and the J gene end by 7 bases; junction bases not matched to a gene: 9. The CDR3 spells CASSQEWRTSGGEGTQYF. DNA of the CDR3: TGTGCCAGCAGCCAAGAATGGCGGACTAGCGGGGGGGAGGGGACCCAGTACTTC.

This rearrangement joins TRBV27 to TRBJ2-5; D is undetermined. The CDR3 is 13 residues long. CDR1 is MNHEY and CDR2 is SMNVEV in the germline V gene (reference sequence). V shed 5 bases and J shed 0 bases, with 7 bases lying between them. CDR3: CASSLTYQETQYF. The CDR3 DNA reads as TGTGCCAGCAGTCTCACGTACCAAGAGACCCAGTACTTC.

This chain uses TRBV7-2 with TRBJ2-3; TRBD1 matches at 10 bases. The V segment lost 4 bases and the J segment 2 bases; nucleotides outside the gene matches: 6. Germline CDR1 reads SGHTA; CDR2 reads FQGNSA. There are 16 residues in the CDR3. The CDR3 bases are TGTGCCAGCAGCTCCCTCGGACAGGGGGACACAGATACGCAGTATTTT. Protein product: CASSSLGQGDTDTQYF.

The chain is built from TRBV7-8 and TRBJ1-2; D is unclear. CDR3 length: 17 amino acids. CDR1 is SGHVS and CDR2 is FQNEAQ in the germline V gene. V was shortened by 2 bases and J by 4 bases, with 20 bases between the two germline ends. The CDR3 here is CASSLSVSRVGSYGYTF. CDR3 coding DNA: TGTGCCAGCAGCTTATCCGTTAGTAGGGTAGGGAGCTATGGCTACACCTTC.